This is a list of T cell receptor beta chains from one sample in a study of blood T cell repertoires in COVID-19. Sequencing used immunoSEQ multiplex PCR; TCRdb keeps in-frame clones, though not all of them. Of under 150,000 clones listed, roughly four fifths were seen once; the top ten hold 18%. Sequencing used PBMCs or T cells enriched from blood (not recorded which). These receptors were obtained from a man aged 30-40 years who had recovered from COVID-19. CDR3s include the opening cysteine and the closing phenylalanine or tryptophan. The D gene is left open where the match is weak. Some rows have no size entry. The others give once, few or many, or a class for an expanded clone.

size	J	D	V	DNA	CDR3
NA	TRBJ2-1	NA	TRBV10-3	TGTGCCATCAGTGATTACGAGGACAATGAGCAGTTCTTC	CAISDYEDNEQFF
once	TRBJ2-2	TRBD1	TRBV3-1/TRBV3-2	TGTGCCAGCAGCCACCCTCCAGGACAGGGATCTTTGAACACCGGGGAGCTGTTTTTT	CASSHPPGQGSLNTGELFF
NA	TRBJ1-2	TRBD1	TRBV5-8	TGTGCCAGCAGCTCACGAGACAGGGGTAACTATGGCTACACCTTC	CASSSRDRGNYGYTF
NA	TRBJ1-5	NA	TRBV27	TGTGCCAGTGCGCAGGGCAGCAATCAGCCCCAGCATTTT	CASAQGSNQPQHF
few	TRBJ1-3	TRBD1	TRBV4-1	TGCGCCAGCAGCCGAGAGGGACAGGAGGGAAACACCATATATTTT	CASSREGQEGNTIYF
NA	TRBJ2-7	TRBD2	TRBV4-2	TGTGCCAGCAGCCAAGATAACGGGAGGTCATACTACGAGCAGTACTTC	CASSQDNGRSYYEQYF
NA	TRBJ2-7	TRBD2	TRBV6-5	TGTGCCACAAGGCCGCGGCGGGAGAGCTACGAGCAGTACTTC	CATRPRRESYEQYF
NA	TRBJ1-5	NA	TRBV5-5	TGTGCCAGCAGCTTAGGCTGGGCCAATCAGCCCCAGCATTTT	CASSLGWANQPQHF
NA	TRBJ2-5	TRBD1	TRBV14	TGTGCCAGCAGCCCTCGACAGGGTCAAGAGACCCAGTACTTC	CASSPRQGQETQYF
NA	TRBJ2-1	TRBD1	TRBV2	TGTGCCAGCAGGCTCGGGACAGGAGACTACAATGAGCAGTTCTTC	CASRLGTGDYNEQFF
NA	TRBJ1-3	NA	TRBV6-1	TGTGCCAGCAGTGAAAGTCAGGTCTCTGGAAACACCATATATTTT	CASSESQVSGNTIYF
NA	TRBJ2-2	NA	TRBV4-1	TGCGCCAGCAGGCCTACTAGAGGTATCACCGGGGAGCTGTTTTTT	CASRPTRGITGELFF
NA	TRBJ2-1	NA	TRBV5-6	TGTGCCAGCAGCTTCTTGTTTACTAGCTTATCCTACAATGAGCAGTTCTTC	CASSFLFTSLSYNEQFF